This T cell receptor (beta chain) came from a study of identical twins. A template switching step contributed a universal primer site, while unique molecular identifiers were present in the cDNA. TCRdb reprocessed the 5' RACE reads with MiXCR, giving one entry per CDR3 protein. In the table there are about 200,000 distinct CDR3 sequences, roughly a tenth of which are singletons. Whole-study findings and limits: There was an excess of low generation probability in the out-of-frame alpha sequences that twins shared. Fewer insertions characterized abundant cord blood beta clonotypes, whereas memory repertoires showed none. Instead of following the same donors, the conclusions were based on cross-sectional statistical analysis.

Germline values: CDR1 LGHNA, CDR2 YNFKEQ. The CDR3 loop spans 16 amino acids. V dropped 6 bases and J dropped 5; count of bases not matched to a gene: 15. A few counts support this clonotype. Its antigen is undetermined. The specimen was memory T cells sorted from blood. This receptor was taken from a man aged 50 to 60 in good health. The chain is built from TRBV4-2 and TRBJ1-2; the match to TRBD1 covers 7 bases. This CDR3 reads CASSYQVGQAEYGYTF. CDR3 nucleotide sequence: TGTGCCAGCAGTTACCAAGTAGGACAGGCAGAATATGGCTACACCTTC.